The next 6 T cell receptor beta chains were all read from a single sample in a study of blood T cell repertoires in COVID-19. TCRdb keeps only in-frame clones here, not all; method: immunoSEQ multiplex PCR. This repertoire shows 150,000 to 200,000 clones, around nine tenths found once; its top ten account for more than 3%. The specimen sequenced was peripheral blood. The receptors stem from a man in his sixties or seventies with acute or convalescent COVID-19.

Only one count was recorded for this clone. The chain is built from TRBV12-5 and TRBJ1-2; D not resolved. This CDR3 comprises 13 residues. Germline CDR1 reads LGHNT; CDR2 reads FRNRAP. Between the trimmed V and J ends, which lost 3 bases and 3 bases, there was a span of 8 bases. CDR3 DNA sequence: TGTGCTAGTGGTTTAGCAACAGACTATGGCTACACCTTC. It yields the protein CASGLATDYGYTF.

CDR3 bases: TGTGCCAGCAGCCAAGATAGAGGGGCGGGGCTCACAGATACGCAGTATTTT. The encoded protein is CASSQDRGAGLTDTQYF. The rearrangement uses TRBV14 and TRBJ2-3; tentatively, D is TRBD2 (6 bases). Between the trimmed V and J ends, which lost 0 bases and 2 bases, there was a span of 15 bases. The CDR3 is 17 residues long. Germline-derived CDR1 and CDR2 are SGHDN and FVKESK.

This rearrangement joins TRBV6-5 to TRBJ2-1; a weak D match, TRBD2 (7 bases). The CDR3 has 14 amino acids. With 7 bases removed from V and 7 bases from J, the gap between germline ends came to 17 bases. CDR1 and CDR2 from the germline V gene are MNHEY and SVGAGI. This CDR3 reads CASMSLGGGNEQFF. The DNA of the CDR3 is TGTGCCAGCATGAGTTTAGGGGGAGGGAATGAGCAGTTCTTC.

The gene calls are TRBV5-5 and TRBJ2-5; a weak D match, TRBD1 (6 bases). Germline V lookup: CDR1 SGHKS, CDR2 YYEKEE (reference sequence). This CDR3 is built from 13 residues. V gave up 1 base and J gave up 10 bases, with 14 bases separating them. In DNA, the CDR3 is TGTGCCAGCAGCTTGCAGACCACAGGGTACCAGTACTTC. Translation: CASSLQTTGYQYF.

The table lists this clone with a count of one. The chain has TRBV9 and TRBJ2-3; 8 bases are shared with TRBD2. This CDR3 is 17 amino acids long. J lost 5 bases, V lost 2 bases, and 13 bases had no gene match. In germline, CDR1 is SGDLS, CDR2 YYNGEE. In nucleotides, the CDR3 is TGTGCCAGCAGCGTTCAGTCAGAGCGGGGGCTTGGAGATACGCAGTATTTT. Translating it yields CASSVQSERGLGDTQYF.

The chain combines TRBV3-1 (or the pseudogene TRBV3-2) with TRBJ2-5; TRBD1 matches 9 bases. Germline CDR1 and CDR2: LGHDT and YNNKEL (reference sequence). CDR3 length equals 13 residues. After removal of 4 bases from V and 4 bases from J, the junction contained 1 base not matched to a gene. DNA of the CDR3: TGTGCCAGCAGCCTACAGGGGGCAGAGACCCAGTACTTC. As protein: CASSLQGAETQYF.